This T cell receptor beta chain was captured in a study of blood T cell repertoires in COVID-19. Study context: Material from acute and convalescent COVID-19 was sourced from the United States, Italy and Spain. Nucleic acid was either cDNA or gDNA, and it came from T cells, B-cell-depleted T cells, or PBMCs.

The Seattle patients, enrolled during active infection, were followed longitudinally. Per the original methods: Amplification with reference gene primers provided the estimates of nucleated cell counts. Data came from immunoSEQ multiplex PCR; TCRdb stores just in-frame clones and leaves some out. V, J and clone size are those of that table, while D and trimming were read from the DNA. The sample consists of hundreds of thousands of clones, 75% to 90% of them appearing once. Trimming at V came to 6 bases and at J to 7 bases, leaving 6 bases not matched to a gene. There are 13 residues in the CDR3. In germline, CDR1 is MDHEN, CDR2 SYDVKM.

The source material was peripheral blood. This sequence was found in a woman aged 55 to 70 with COVID-19, enrolled during active disease. The chain has TRBV28 and TRBJ1-5, with TRBD1 matching 7 bases. As DNA, the CDR3 is TGTGCCAGCAGGGGCCGCAGGGGGCAGCCCCAGCATTTT. Its protein product is CASRGRRGQPQHF.